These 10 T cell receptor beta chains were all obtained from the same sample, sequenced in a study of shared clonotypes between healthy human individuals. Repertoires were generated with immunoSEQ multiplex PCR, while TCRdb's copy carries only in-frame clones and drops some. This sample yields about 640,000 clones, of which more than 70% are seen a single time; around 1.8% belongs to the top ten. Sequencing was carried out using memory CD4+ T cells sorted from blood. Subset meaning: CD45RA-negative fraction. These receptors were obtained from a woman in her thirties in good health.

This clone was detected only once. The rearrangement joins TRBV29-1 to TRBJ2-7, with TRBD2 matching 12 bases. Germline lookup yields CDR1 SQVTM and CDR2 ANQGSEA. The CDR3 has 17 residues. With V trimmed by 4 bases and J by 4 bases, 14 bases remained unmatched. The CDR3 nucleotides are TGCAGCGTTGGGGGAGGGGCGACTAGCGGGAGTAAGTACGAGCAGTACTTC. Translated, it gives CSVGGGATSGSKYEQYF.

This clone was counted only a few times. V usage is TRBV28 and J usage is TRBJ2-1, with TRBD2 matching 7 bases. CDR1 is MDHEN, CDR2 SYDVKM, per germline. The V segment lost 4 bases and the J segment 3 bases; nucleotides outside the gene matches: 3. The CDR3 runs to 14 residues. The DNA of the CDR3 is TGTGCCAGCAGTTCCAGCGGGATCTACAATGAGCAGTTCTTC. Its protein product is CASSSSGIYNEQFF.

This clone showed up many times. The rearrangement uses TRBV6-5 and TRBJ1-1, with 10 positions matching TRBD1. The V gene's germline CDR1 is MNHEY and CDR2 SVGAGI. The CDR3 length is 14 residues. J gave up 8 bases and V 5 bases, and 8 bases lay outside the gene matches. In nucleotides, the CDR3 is TGTGCCAGCAGTACCCGCCGGGACAGGGGAGAAGCTTTCTTT. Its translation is CASSTRRDRGEAFF.

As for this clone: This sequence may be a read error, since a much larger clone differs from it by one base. The CDR3 here is CASSAGNTGELFF. CDR3 coding DNA: TGCGCCAGCAGCGCAGGGAACACCGGGGAGCTGTTTTTT. V and J are TRBV5-1 and TRBJ2-2; D remains unclear. The CDR3 is 13 amino acids. V lost 4 bases to trimming and J lost 1 base, with 5 bases between them. Germline V gene lookup returns CDR1 SGHRS and CDR2 YFSETQ. Full variable domain (outside the CDR3, taken from reference TRBV5-1 and TRBJ2-2): KAGVTQTPRYLIKTRGQQVTLSCSPISGHRSVSWYQQTPGQGLQFLFEYFSETQRNKGNFPGRFSGRQFSNSRSEMNVSTLELGDSALYLCASSAGNTGELFFGEGSRLTVL.

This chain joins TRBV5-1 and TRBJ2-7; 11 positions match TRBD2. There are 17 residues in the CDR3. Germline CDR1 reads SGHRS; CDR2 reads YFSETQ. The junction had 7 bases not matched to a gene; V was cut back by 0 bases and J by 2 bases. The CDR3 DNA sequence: TGCGCCAGCAGCTTGGCGACTAGCGGGACCAAAACCTACGAGCAGTACTTC. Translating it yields CASSLATSGTKTYEQYF.

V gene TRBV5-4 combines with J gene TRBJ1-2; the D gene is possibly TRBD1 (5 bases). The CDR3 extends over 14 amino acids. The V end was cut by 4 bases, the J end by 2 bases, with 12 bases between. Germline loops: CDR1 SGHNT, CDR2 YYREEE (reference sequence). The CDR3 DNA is TGTGCCAGCAGCCCCGCGACAGTAAACTATGGCTACACCTTC. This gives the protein CASSPATVNYGYTF. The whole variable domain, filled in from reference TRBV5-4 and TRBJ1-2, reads ETGVTQSPTHLIKTRGQQVTLRCSSQSGHNTVSWYQQALGQGPQFIFQYYREEENGRGNFPPRFSGLQFPNYSSELNVNALELDDSALYLCASSPATVNYGYTFGSGTRLTVV.

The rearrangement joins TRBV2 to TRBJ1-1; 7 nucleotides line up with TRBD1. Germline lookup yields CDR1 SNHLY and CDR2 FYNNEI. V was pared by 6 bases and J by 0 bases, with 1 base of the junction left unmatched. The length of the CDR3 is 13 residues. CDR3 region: CASRGTVNTEAFF. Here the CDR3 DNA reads TGTGCCAGCAGAGGGACAGTGAACACTGAAGCTTTCTTT.

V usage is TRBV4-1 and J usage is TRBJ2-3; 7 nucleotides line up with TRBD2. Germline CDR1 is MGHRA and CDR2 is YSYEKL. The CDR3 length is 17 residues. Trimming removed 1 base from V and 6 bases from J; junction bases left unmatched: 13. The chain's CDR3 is CASSQGRGNWRGDTQYF. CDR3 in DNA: TGCGCCAGCAGCCAAGGGCGGGGAAATTGGCGGGGGGATACGCAGTATTTT.

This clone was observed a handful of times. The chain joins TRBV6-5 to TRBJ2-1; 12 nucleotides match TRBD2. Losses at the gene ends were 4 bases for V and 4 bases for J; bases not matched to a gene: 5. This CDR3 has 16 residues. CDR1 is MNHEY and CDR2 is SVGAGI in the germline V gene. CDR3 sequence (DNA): TGTGCCAGCAGTTCTTTACTAGCGGGGGGATACAATGAGCAGTTCTTC. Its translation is CASSSLLAGGYNEQFF.

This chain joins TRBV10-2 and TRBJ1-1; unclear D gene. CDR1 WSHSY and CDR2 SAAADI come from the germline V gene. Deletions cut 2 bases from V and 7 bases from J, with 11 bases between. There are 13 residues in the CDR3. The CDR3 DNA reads TGCGCCAGCAGTGAGACCCCCCTGGTTGAAGCTTTCTTT. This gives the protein CASSETPLVEAFF.